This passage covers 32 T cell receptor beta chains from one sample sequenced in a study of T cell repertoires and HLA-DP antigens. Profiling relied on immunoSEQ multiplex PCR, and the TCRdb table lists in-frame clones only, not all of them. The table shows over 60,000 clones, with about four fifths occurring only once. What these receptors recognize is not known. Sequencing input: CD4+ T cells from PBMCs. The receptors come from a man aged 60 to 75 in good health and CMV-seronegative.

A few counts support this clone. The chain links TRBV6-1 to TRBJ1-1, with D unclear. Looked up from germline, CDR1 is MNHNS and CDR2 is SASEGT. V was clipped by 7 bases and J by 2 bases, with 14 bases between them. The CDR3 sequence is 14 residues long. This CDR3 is CASTRTAVNTEAFF. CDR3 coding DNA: TGTGCCAGCACCCGAACGGCAGTAAACACTGAAGCTTTCTTT.

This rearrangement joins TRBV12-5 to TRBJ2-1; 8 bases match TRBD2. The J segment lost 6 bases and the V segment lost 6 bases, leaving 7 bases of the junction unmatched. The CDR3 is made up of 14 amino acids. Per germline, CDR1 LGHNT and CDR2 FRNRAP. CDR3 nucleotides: TGTGCTAGTGGCCTCTCCGGGACTAGCAATGAGCAGTTCTTC. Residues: CASGLSGTSNEQFF.

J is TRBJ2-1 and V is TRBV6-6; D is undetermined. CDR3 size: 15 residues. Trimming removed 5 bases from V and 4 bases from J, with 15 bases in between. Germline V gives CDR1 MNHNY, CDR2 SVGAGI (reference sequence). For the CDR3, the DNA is TGTGCCAGCAGTCCCAACCCGGGTCGGTACAATGAGCAGTTCTTC. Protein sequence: CASSPNPGRYNEQFF.

Here the CDR3 reads CATSRQGQNTEAFF. CDR3 nucleotide sequence: TGTGCCACCAGCAGACAAGGACAGAACACTGAAGCTTTCTTT. The V gene is TRBV15, the J gene TRBJ1-1; possible D gene TRBD1, 5 bases. The CDR3 runs to 14 residues. CDR1 is LNHNV and CDR2 is YYDKDF in the germline V gene (reference sequence). V lost 2 bases and J lost 1, with 8 bases in between. Based on the CDR3 plus reference TRBV15 and TRBJ1-1, the full variable domain is DAMVIQNPRYQVTQFGKPVTLSCSQTLNHNVMYWYQQKSSQAPKLLFHYYDKDFNNEADTPDNFQSRRPNTSFCFLDIRSPGLGDTAMYLCATSRQGQNTEAFFGQGTRLTVV.

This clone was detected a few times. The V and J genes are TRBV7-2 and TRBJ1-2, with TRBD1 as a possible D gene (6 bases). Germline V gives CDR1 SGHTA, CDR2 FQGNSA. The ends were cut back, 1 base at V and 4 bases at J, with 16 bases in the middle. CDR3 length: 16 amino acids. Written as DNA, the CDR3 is TGTGCCAGCAGCTTAGGTGGCAACAGGGAGTTCTATGGCTACACCTTC. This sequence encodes CASSLGGNREFYGYTF.

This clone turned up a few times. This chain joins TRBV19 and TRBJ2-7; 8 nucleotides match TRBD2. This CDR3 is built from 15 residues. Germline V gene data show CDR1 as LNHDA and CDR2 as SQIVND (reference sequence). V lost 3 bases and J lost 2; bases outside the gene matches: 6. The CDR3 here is CASSIGLADPYEQYV. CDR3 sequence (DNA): TGTGCCAGTAGTATTGGACTAGCAGACCCCTACGAGCAGTACGTC.

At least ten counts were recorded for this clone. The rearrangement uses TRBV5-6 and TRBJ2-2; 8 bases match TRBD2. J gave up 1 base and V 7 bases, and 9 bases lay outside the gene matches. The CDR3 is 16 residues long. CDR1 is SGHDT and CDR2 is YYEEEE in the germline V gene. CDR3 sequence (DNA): TGTGCCAGCCGCCCGGTCAGCGGGGGGAACACCGGGGAGCTGTTTTTT. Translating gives CASRPVSGGNTGELFF.

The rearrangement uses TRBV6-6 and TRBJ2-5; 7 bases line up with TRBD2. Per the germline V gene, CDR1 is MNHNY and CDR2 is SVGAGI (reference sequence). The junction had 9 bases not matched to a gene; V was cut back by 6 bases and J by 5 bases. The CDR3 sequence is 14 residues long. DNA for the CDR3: TGTGCCAGCAGCCGAACGCGGGGGTCGGAGACCCAGTACTTC. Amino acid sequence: CASSRTRGSETQYF.

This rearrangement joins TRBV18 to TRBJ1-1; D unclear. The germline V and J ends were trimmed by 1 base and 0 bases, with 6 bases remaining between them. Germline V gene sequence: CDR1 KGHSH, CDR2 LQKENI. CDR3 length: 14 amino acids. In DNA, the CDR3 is TGTGCCAGCTCACCACAGGACCTGAACACTGAAGCTTTCTTT. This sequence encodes CASSPQDLNTEAFF. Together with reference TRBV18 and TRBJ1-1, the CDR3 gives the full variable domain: NAGVMQNPRHLVRRRGQEARLRCSPMKGHSHVYWYRQLPEEGLKFMVYLQKENIIDESGMPKERFSAEFPKEGPSILRIQQVVRGDSAAYFCASSPQDLNTEAFFGQGTRLTVV.

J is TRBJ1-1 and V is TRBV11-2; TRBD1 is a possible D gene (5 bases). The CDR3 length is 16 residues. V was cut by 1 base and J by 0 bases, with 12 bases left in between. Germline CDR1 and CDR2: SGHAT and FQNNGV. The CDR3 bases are TGTGCCAGCAGCTTAGGGGGGGGGACGGTGAACACTGAAGCTTTCTTT. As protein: CASSLGGGTVNTEAFF.

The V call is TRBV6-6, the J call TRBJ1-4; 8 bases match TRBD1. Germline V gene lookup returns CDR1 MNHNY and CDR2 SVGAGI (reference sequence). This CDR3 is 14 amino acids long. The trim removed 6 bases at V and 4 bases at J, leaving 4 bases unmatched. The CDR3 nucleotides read TGTGCCAGCAGACCGACAGGGGATAATGAAAAACTGTTTTTT. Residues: CASRPTGDNEKLFF.

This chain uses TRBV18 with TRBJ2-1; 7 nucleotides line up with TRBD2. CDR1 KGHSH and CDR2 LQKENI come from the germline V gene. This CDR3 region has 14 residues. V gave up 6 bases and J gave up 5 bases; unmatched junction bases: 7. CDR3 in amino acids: CASSPREGHNEQFF. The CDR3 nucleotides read TGTGCCAGCTCCCCGAGGGAGGGCCACAATGAGCAGTTCTTC. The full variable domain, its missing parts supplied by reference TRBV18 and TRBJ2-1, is NAGVMQNPRHLVRRRGQEARLRCSPMKGHSHVYWYRQLPEEGLKFMVYLQKENIIDESGMPKERFSAEFPKEGPSILRIQQVVRGDSAAYFCASSPREGHNEQFFGPGTRLTVL.

The CDR3 loop reads CASSPGRTATDTQYF. The CDR3 bases are TGCGCCAGCAGCCCCGGAAGGACGGCCACAGATACGCAGTATTTT. This chain links TRBV5-1 with TRBJ2-3; no reliable D call. The germline V gene encodes CDR1 SGHRS and CDR2 YFSETQ. V was clipped by 4 bases and J by 2 bases, with 14 bases between them. The CDR3 loop spans 15 amino acids.

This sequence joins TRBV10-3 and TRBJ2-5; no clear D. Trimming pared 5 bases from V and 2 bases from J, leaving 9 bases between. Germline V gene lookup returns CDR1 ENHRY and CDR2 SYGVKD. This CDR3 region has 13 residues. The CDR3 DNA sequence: TGTGCCATCAGTTGGGCCTCGCAAGAGACCCAGTACTTC. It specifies CAISWASQETQYF.

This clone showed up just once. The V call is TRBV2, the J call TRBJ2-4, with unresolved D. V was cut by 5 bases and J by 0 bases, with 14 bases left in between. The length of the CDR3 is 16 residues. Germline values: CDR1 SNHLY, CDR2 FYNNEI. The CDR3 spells CASSSGILLAKNIQYF. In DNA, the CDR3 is TGTGCCAGCAGTAGTGGGATCCTTCTAGCCAAAAACATTCAGTACTTC.

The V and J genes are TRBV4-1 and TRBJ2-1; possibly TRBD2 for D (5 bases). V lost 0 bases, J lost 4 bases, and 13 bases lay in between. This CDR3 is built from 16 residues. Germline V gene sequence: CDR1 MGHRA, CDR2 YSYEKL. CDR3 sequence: CASSQDALRVYNEQFF. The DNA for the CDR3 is TGCGCCAGCAGCCAAGATGCGCTGCGGGTGTACAATGAGCAGTTCTTC.

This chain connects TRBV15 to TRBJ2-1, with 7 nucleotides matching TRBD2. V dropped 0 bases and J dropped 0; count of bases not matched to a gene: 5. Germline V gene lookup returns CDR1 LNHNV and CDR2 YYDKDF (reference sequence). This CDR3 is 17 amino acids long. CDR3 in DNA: TGTGCCACCAGCAGAGATTATGGCGGGAGCTCCTACAATGAGCAGTTCTTC. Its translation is CATSRDYGGSSYNEQFF.

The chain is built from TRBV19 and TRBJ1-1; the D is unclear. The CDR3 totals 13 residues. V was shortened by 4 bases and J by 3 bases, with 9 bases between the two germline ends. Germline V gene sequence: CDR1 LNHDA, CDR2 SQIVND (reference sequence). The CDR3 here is CASSRDSDTEAFF. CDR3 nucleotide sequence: TGTGCCAGTAGTAGAGACTCGGACACTGAAGCTTTCTTT.

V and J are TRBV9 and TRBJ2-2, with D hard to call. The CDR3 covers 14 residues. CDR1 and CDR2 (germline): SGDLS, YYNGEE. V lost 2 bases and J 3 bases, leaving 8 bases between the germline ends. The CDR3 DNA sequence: TGTGCCAGCAGCGTCCAGGTAGACACCGGGGAGCTGTTTTTT. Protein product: CASSVQVDTGELFF.

The CDR3 loop reads CASSPRTGEGTDTQYF. CDR3 nucleotides: TGTGCCAGCAGCCCCCGGACAGGGGAGGGCACAGATACGCAGTATTTT. The rearrangement uses TRBV9 and TRBJ2-3; TRBD1 matches at 9 bases. Losses at the gene ends were 4 bases for V and 1 base for J; bases not matched to a gene: 7. CDR3 length equals 16 residues. CDR1 is SGDLS, CDR2 YYNGEE, per germline.

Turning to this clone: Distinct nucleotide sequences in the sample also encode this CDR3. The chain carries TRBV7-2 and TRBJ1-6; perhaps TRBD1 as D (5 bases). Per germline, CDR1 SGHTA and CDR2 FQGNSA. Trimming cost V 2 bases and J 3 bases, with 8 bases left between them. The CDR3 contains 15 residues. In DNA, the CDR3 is TGTGCCAGCAGCTTACAGGGCAACTATAATTCACCCCTCCACTTT. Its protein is CASSLQGNYNSPLHF.

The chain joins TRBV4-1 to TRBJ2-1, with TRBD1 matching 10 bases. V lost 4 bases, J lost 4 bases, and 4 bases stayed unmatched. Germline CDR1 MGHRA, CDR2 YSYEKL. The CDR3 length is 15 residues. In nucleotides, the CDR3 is TGCGCCAGCAGCCCGGGACAGGGGACTTACAATGAGCAGTTCTTC. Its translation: CASSPGQGTYNEQFF.

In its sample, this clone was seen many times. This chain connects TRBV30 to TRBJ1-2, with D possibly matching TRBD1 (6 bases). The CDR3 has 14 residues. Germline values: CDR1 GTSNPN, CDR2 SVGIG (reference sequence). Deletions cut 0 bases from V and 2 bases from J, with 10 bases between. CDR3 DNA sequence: TGTGCCTGGAGTGTACCGGGACAAAACTATGGCTACACCTTC. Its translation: CAWSVPGQNYGYTF. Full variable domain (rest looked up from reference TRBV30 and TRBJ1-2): SQTIHQWPATLVQPVGSPLSLECTVEGTSNPNLYWYRQAAGRGLQLLFYSVGIGQISSEVPQNLSASRPQDRQFILSSKKLLLSDSGFYLCAWSVPGQNYGYTFGSGTRLTVV.

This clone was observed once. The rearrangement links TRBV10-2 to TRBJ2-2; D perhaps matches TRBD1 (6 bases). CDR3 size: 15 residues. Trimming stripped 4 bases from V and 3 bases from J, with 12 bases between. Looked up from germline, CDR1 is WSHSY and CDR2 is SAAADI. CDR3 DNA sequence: TGCGCCAGCAGTGTTCTGGGGGCATACACCGGGGAGCTGTTTTTT. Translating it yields CASSVLGAYTGELFF.

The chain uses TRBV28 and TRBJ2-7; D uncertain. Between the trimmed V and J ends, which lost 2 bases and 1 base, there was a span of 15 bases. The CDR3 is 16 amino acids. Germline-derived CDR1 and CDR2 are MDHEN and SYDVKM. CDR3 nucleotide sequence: TGTGCCAGCAGTTTAAAGGGATTAGGGCCTTCCTACGAGCAGTACTTC. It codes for CASSLKGLGPSYEQYF. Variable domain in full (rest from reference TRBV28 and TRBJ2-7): DVKVTQSSRYLVKRTGEKVFLECVQDMDHENMFWYRQDPGLGLRLIYFSYDVKMKEKGDIPEGYSVSREKKERFSLILESASTNQTSMYLCASSLKGLGPSYEQYFGPGTRLTVT.

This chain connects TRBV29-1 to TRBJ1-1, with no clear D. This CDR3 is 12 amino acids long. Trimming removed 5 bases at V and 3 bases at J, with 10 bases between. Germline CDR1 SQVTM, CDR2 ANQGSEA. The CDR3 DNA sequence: TGCAGCGTTTGGGGAGCGGACACTGAAGCTTTCTTT. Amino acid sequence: CSVWGADTEAFF.

CDR3 DNA sequence: TGCGCCAGCAGCAAGGACGGCGACTCCTCGGGGGAGCAGTACTTC. Translation: CASSKDGDSSGEQYF. J is TRBJ2-7 and V is TRBV5-1; TRBD2 might be the D (5 bases). Germline V lookup: CDR1 SGHRS, CDR2 YFSETQ. The length of the CDR3 is 15 residues. Trimming pared 4 bases from V and 7 bases from J, leaving 21 bases between.

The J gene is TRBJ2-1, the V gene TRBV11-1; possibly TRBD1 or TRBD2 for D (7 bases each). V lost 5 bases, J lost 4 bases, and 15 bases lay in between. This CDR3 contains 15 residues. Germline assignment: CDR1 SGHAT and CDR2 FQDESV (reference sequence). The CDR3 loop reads CASSPQGGQYNEQFF. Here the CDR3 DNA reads TGTGCCAGCAGCCCCCAGGGGGGGCAGTACAATGAGCAGTTCTTC.

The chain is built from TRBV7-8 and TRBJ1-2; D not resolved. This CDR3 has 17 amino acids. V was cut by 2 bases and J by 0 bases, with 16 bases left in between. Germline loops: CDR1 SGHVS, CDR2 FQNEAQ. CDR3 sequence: CASSLTTKAAANYGYTF. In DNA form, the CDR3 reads TGTGCCAGCAGCTTAACGACGAAGGCAGCGGCTAACTATGGCTACACCTTC. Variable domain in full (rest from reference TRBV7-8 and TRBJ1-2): GAGVSQSPRYKVAKRGQDVALRCDPISGHVSLFWYQQALGQGPEFLTYFQNEAQLDKSGLPSDRFFAERPEGSVSTLKIQRTQQEDSAVYLCASSLTTKAAANYGYTFGSGTRLTVV.

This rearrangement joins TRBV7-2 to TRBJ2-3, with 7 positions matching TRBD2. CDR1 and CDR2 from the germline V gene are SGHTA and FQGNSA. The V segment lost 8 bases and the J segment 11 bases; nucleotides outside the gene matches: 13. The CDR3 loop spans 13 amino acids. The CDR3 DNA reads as TGTGCCAGCGCCGGGACTACCCGAGGTGAGCAGTATTTT. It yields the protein CASAGTTRGEQYF.

In DNA form, the CDR3 reads TGTGCCAGCAGTGAAGTGCTGGGGAACACTGAAGCTTTCTTT. This codes for CASSEVLGNTEAFF. V usage is TRBV6-1 and J usage is TRBJ1-1, with D hard to call. The CDR3 contains 14 residues. V was shortened by 1 base and J by 1 base, with 7 bases between the two germline ends. Germline V CDR1 and CDR2: MNHNS, SASEGT.

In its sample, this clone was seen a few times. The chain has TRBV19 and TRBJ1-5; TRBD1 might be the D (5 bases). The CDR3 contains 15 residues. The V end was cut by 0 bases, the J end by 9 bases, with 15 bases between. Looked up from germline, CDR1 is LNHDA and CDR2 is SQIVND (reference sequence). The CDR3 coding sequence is TGTGCCAGTAGTATAGAGGCGGCCGCGGGACGGCCCCAGCATTTT. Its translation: CASSIEAAAGRPQHF.